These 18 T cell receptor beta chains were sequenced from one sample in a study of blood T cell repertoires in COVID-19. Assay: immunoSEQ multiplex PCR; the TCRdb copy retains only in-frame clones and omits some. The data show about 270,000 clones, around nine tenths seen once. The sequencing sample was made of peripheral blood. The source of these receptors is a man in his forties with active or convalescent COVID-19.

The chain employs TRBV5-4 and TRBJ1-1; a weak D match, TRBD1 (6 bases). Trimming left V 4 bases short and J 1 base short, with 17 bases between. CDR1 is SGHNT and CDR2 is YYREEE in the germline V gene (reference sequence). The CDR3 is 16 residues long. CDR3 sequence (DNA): TGTGCCAGCAGCCCATCACCGGACAGCCCGAACACTGAAGCTTTCTTT. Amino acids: CASSPSPDSPNTEAFF.

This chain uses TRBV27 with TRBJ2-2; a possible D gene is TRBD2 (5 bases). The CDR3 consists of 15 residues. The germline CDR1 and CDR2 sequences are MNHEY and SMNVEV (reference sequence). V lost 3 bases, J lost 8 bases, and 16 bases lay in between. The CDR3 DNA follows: TGTGCCAGCAGTTTGAATGTTGGCGAGGGAGGGGAGCTGTTTTTT. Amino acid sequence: CASSLNVGEGGELFF.

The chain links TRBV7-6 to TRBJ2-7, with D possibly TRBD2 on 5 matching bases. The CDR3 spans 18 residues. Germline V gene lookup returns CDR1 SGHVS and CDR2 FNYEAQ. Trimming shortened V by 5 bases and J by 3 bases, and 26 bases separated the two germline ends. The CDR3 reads CASSNDSAGKLLDYEQYF. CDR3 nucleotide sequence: TGTGCCAGCAGCAATGATTCGGCCGGGAAACTTCTTGACTACGAGCAGTACTTC.

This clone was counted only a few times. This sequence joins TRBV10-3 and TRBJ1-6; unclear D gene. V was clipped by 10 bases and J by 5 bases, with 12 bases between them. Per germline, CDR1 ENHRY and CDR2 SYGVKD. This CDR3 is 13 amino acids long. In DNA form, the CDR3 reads TGTGCCACAGGCAGGCAGGATAATTCACCCCTCCACTTT. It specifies CATGRQDNSPLHF.

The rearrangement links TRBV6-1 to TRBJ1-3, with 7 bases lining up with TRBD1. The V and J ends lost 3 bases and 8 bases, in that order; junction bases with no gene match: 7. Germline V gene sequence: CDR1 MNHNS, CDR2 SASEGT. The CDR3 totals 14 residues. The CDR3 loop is CASSDRQGEDTIYF. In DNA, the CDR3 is TGTGCCAGCAGTGACCGACAGGGTGAGGACACCATATATTTT.

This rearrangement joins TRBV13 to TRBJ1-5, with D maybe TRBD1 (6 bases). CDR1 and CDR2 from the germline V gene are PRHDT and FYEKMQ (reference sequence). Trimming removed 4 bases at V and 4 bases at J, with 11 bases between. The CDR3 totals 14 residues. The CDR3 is CASSSEDRNQPQHF. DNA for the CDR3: TGTGCCAGCAGCTCGGAAGACAGGAATCAGCCCCAGCATTTT.

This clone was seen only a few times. The CDR3 reads CASSLSLGQGRDEQFF. In nucleotides, the CDR3 is TGTGCCAGCAGCTTATCTCTGGGACAGGGAAGGGATGAGCAGTTCTTC. This chain connects TRBV11-3 to TRBJ2-1; 9 nucleotides line up with TRBD1. Germline CDR1 SGHNT, CDR2 YENEEA. With 2 bases clipped from V and 8 bases from J, the junction kept 10 bases outside the gene matches. CDR3 length equals 16 residues.

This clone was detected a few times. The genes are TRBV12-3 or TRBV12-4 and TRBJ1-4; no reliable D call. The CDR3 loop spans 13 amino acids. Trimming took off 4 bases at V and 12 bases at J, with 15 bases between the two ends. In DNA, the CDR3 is TGTGCCAGCAGTTCAGAGGCGTCTCTGGAACTGTTTTTT. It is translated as CASSSEASLELFF.

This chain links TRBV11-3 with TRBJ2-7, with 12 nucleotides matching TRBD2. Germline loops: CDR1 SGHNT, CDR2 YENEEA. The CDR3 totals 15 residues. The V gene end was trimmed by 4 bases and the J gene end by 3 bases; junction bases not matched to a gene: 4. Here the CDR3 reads CASSSGLAGLYEQYF. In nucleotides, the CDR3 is TGTGCCAGCAGCTCAGGACTAGCGGGACTCTACGAGCAGTACTTC.

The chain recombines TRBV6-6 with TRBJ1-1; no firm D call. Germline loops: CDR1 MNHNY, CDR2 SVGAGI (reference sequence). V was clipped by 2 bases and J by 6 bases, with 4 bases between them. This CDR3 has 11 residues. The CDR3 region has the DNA TGTGCCAGCAGTTACCTCGCTGAAGCTTTCTTT. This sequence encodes CASSYLAEAFF.

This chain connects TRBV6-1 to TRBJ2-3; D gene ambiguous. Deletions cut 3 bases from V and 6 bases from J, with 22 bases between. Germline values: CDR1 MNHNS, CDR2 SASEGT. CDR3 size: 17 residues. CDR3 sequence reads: CASSDIVVTAVADTQYF. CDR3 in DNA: TGTGCCAGCAGTGATATCGTGGTGACGGCAGTAGCCGATACGCAGTATTTT.

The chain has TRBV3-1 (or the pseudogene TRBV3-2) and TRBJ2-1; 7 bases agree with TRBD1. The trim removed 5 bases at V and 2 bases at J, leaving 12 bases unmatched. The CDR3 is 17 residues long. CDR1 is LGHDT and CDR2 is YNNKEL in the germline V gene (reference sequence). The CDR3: CASSTPTGSLTYNEQFF. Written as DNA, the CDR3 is TGTGCCAGCAGCACCCCGACAGGGAGCCTCACCTACAATGAGCAGTTCTTC.

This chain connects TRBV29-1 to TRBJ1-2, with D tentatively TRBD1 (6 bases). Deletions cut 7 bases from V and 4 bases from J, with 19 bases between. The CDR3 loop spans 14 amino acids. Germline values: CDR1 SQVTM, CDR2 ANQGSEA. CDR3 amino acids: CSASLKQGFYGYTF. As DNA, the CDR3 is TGCAGCGCCTCACTCAAACAGGGATTCTATGGCTACACCTTC.

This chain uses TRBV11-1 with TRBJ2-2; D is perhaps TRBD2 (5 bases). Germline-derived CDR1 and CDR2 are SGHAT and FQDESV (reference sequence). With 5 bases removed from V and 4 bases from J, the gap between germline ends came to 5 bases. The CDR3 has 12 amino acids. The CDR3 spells CASSGGTGELFF. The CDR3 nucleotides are TGTGCCAGCAGCGGAGGCACCGGGGAGCTGTTTTTT.

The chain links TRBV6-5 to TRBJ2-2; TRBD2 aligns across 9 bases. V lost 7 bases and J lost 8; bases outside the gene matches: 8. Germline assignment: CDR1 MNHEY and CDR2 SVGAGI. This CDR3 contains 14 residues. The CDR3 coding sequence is TGTGCCAGCAATCTAGCGGGATTTTCGGGGGAGCTGTTTTTT. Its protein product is CASNLAGFSGELFF.

The DNA of the CDR3 is TGTGCCAGCAGTGGTTCGCTAGCGGGCGACAATGAGCAGTTCTTC. It is translated as CASSGSLAGDNEQFF. The genes are TRBV2 and TRBJ2-1; 8 bases match TRBD2. The V segment lost 4 bases and the J segment 5 bases; nucleotides outside the gene matches: 7. CDR3 length: 15 residues. In germline, CDR1 is SNHLY, CDR2 FYNNEI.

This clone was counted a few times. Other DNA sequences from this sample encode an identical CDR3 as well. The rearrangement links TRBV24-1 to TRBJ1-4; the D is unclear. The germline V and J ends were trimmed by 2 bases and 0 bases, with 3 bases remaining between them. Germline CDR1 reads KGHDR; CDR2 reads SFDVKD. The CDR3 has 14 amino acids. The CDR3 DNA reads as TGTGCCACCAGTGATTCCACAACTAATGAAAAACTGTTTTTT. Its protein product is CATSDSTTNEKLFF.

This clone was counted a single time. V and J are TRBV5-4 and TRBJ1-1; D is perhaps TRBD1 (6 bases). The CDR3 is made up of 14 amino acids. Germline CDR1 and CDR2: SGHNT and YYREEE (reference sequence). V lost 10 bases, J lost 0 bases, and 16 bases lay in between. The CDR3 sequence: CAVSSGQMNTEAFF. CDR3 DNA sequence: TGTGCCGTCTCCTCGGGACAAATGAACACTGAAGCTTTCTTT.